This entry describes one T cell receptor (beta chain). Its antigen is not identified. The data belong to a study of CD8 T cells in Susac syndrome. Peripheral blood CD8+ and CD4+ T cells were profiled by TCR beta sequencing. All included Susac syndrome patients satisfied recently defined diagnostic criteria for definite or probable disease. The RNA input was roughly 0.45 to 1 ug, and it was reverse transcribed with random hexamers. A multiplex approach, immunoSEQ multiplex PCR, amplified TCR beta CDR3 across 54 Vbeta and 13 Jbeta. One entry per CDR3 protein, called by TCRdb with MiXCR from the immunoSEQ multiplex PCR reads. The table includes tens of thousands of distinct CDR3 sequences, roughly 94% detected once. Study outcomes and limitations: The study recognized that the number of individuals in its TCR sequencing and HLA analysis was relatively small.

The receptor comes from a human donor with Susac syndrome. Sequencing was performed on CD4+ T cells from PBMCs.

The CDR3 DNA follows: TGTGCCAGCAATCAATGGGGGTATGAGACCCAGTACTTC. Translated: CASNQWGYETQYF. The V gene is TRBV6-6, the J gene TRBJ2-5; D may be TRBD1 or TRBD2 (5 bases each). This CDR3 has 13 amino acids. CDR1 and CDR2 (germline): MNHNY, SVGAGI (reference sequence). V lost 7 bases, J lost 5 bases, and 14 bases lay in between.